The 26 T cell receptor beta chains reported below all come from one sample, sequenced in a study of T cells in Graves' hyperthyroidism and ophthalmopathy. The source material, RNA transcripts, was used to amplify TCR beta CDR3 regions. HTBI primers were the set used in a first-round RT-PCR of the TCR CDR3. TCRdb analysed the multiplex PCR reads with MiXCR anew, one entry per CDR3 protein. The data hold about 560,000 distinct CDR3 sequences, with 16% observed a single time. The sequenced sample consisted of blood. The receptors here all came from a woman under 30 with Graves' hyperthyroidism.

This clonotype was counted ten times or more. This chain connects TRBV20-1 to TRBJ2-4, with D tentatively TRBD2 (5 bases). This CDR3 spans 15 amino acids. Trimming pared 0 bases from V and 3 bases from J, leaving 12 bases between. Germline-derived CDR1 and CDR2 are DFQATT and SNEGSKA (reference sequence). CDR3 region: CSAREVPGSKNIQYF. For the CDR3, the DNA is TGCAGTGCTAGAGAGGTTCCGGGGAGCAAAAACATTCAGTACTTC.

The chain has TRBV28 and TRBJ1-5; weak D call: TRBD1 (5 bases). V dropped 8 bases and J dropped 4 bases, with 12 bases sitting between them. CDR1 is MDHEN, CDR2 SYDVKM, per germline. The CDR3 loop spans 13 amino acids. CDR3 protein: CASQDTFNQPQHF. The DNA for the CDR3 is TGTGCCAGCCAGGACACTTTTAATCAGCCCCAGCATTTT.

This clonotype was recorded many times. The chain uses TRBV20-1 and TRBJ2-1; 7 bases agree with TRBD2. Germline lookup yields CDR1 DFQATT and CDR2 SNEGSKA (reference sequence). This CDR3 comprises 14 residues. CDR3: CSGLADQGRNEQFF. CDR3 DNA: TGCAGCGGTCTAGCGGACCAAGGGAGAAATGAGCAGTTCTTC.

The chain is built from TRBV24-1 and TRBJ2-1; D tentatively reads TRBD1 or TRBD2 (5 bases each). The CDR3 has 15 amino acids. The germline CDR1 and CDR2 sequences are KGHDR and SFDVKD. V was trimmed by 4 bases and J by 4 bases, leaving 13 bases between them. The chain's CDR3 is CATSDRDPRYNEQFF. The CDR3 coding sequence is TGTGCCACCAGTGACCGGGACCCGCGGTACAATGAGCAGTTCTTC.

The CDR3 reads CASSPSPNSPLHF. CDR3 nucleotides: TGTGCCAGCAGCCCCAGCCCAAATTCACCCCTCCACTTT. The rearrangement links TRBV2 to TRBJ1-6; D is uncertain. Trimming left V 6 bases short and J 7 bases short, with 10 bases between. The germline CDR1 and CDR2 sequences are SNHLY and FYNNEI. The CDR3 totals 13 residues.

V usage is TRBV4-3 and J usage is TRBJ2-2, with D perhaps matching TRBD2 (7 bases). Trimming shortened V by 2 bases and J by 5 bases, and 12 bases separated the two germline ends. The germline CDR1 and CDR2 sequences are LGHNA and YSLEER. The CDR3 runs to 15 residues. CDR3 region: CASSQQGGETGELFF. As DNA, the CDR3 is TGCGCCAGCAGCCAACAAGGGGGGGAAACCGGGGAGCTGTTTTTT.

A few counts support this clonotype. The J gene is TRBJ2-7, the V gene TRBV20-1; D remains ambiguous. Trimming shortened V by 0 bases and J by 0 bases, and 18 bases separated the two germline ends. CDR1 DFQATT and CDR2 SNEGSKA come from the germline V gene (reference sequence). The CDR3 length is 17 residues. In DNA, the CDR3 is TGCAGTGCTAGAGATAGGCAGAACAACCCGAGCTCCTACGAGCAGTACTTC. Its translation: CSARDRQNNPSSYEQYF.

The chain has TRBV29-1 and TRBJ1-1; D remains ambiguous. The CDR3 covers 13 residues. With 8 bases removed from V and 6 bases from J, the gap between germline ends came to 19 bases. Germline-derived CDR1 and CDR2 are SQVTM and ANQGSEA. The CDR3 region is CSPSRAGVSEAFF. CDR3 bases: TGCAGCCCCTCTCGGGCAGGAGTTTCTGAAGCTTTCTTT.

As regards this clonotype: A much larger clone lies one base from this, so it may be a read error. The chain is built from TRBV30 and TRBJ1-1; no firm D call. This CDR3 is 13 amino acids long. The germline CDR1 and CDR2 sequences are GTSNPN and SVGIG (reference sequence). CDR3 DNA: TGTGCCCGGAGTAAGGGTTCGAACACTGAAGCTTTCTTT. It codes for CARSKGSNTEAFF.

This clonotype was recorded at least ten times. The V and J genes are TRBV5-1 and TRBJ1-1; a weak D match, TRBD1 (5 bases). Germline loops: CDR1 SGHRS, CDR2 YFSETQ. The CDR3 loop spans 13 amino acids. Deletions cut 4 bases from V and 5 bases from J, with 12 bases between. In DNA form, the CDR3 reads TGCGCCAGCAGCGGGGACCCTAAGACTGAAGCTTTCTTT. This gives the protein CASSGDPKTEAFF.

The V call is TRBV12-3 or TRBV12-4, the J call TRBJ2-3; 12 positions agree with TRBD2. CDR3 length: 18 residues. V was clipped by 5 bases and J by 0 bases; unmatched bases: 9. CDR3: CASSRLAGALASTDTQYF. The CDR3 DNA reads TGTGCCAGCAGTCGACTAGCGGGGGCTCTTGCTAGCACAGATACGCAGTATTTT.

In this sample, this clonotype turned up many times. The V gene is TRBV2, the J gene TRBJ2-4, with D hard to call. The CDR3 has 12 amino acids. Germline CDR1 is SNHLY and CDR2 is FYNNEI. V was trimmed by 4 bases and J by 6 bases, leaving 7 bases between them. The CDR3 protein is CASSVSGNIQYF. The CDR3 nucleotides are TGTGCCAGCAGTGTGTCAGGAAACATTCAGTACTTC.

This clonotype appeared many times. The chain employs TRBV3-1 and TRBJ2-3; 14 bases fit TRBD2. With 4 bases clipped from V and 6 bases from J, the junction kept 6 bases outside the gene matches. Germline CDR1 and CDR2: LGHDT and YNNKEL (reference sequence). The CDR3 covers 16 residues. In DNA, the CDR3 is TGTGCCAGCAGCCTCCGACTAGCGGGGGGGGAGGATACGCAGTATTTT. It is translated as CASSLRLAGGEDTQYF.

The chain links TRBV28 to TRBJ1-3; D remains unclear. In germline, CDR1 is MDHEN, CDR2 SYDVKM. The CDR3 extends over 15 amino acids. V was clipped by 1 base and J by 0 bases, with 7 bases between them. The CDR3 protein is CASSLSEGSGNTIYF. The CDR3 DNA is TGTGCCAGCAGTTTATCGGAGGGCTCTGGAAACACCATATATTTT. Combining the CDR3 with reference TRBV28 and TRBJ1-3 gives the whole variable domain DVKVTQSSRYLVKRTGEKVFLECVQDMDHENMFWYRQDPGLGLRLIYFSYDVKMKEKGDIPEGYSVSREKKERFSLILESASTNQTSMYLCASSLSEGSGNTIYFGEGSWLTVV.

This chain connects TRBV6-1 to TRBJ2-7; D is unresolved. V was cut by 3 bases and J by 0 bases, with 9 bases left in between. The germline gives CDR1 MNHNS, CDR2 SASEGT. The CDR3 contains 14 residues. This CDR3 is CASSDWASSYEQYF. The CDR3 nucleotides are TGTGCCAGCAGTGACTGGGCAAGCTCCTACGAGCAGTACTTC.

This clonotype was observed a handful of times. V is TRBV19 and J is TRBJ2-7, with 7 positions matching TRBD2. The CDR3 runs to 15 residues. Germline CDR1 LNHDA, CDR2 SQIVND (reference sequence). The trim removed 4 bases at V and 0 bases at J, leaving 6 bases unmatched. CDR3: CASSRAGAPSYEQYF. The DNA for the CDR3 is TGTGCCAGTAGTAGGGCGGGAGCGCCCTCCTACGAGCAGTACTTC.

This clonotype was counted between two and nine times. V and J are TRBV28 and TRBJ2-5; D gene uncertain. The germline gives CDR1 MDHEN, CDR2 SYDVKM. Trimming took off 6 bases at V and 7 bases at J, with 18 bases between the two ends. This CDR3 has 14 residues. For the CDR3, the DNA is TGTGCCAGCAGCCGTAATGGGGAAAAAGGGACCCAGTACTTC. Its translation is CASSRNGEKGTQYF.

This clonotype was detected a few times. The chain employs TRBV3-1 and TRBJ1-5; D gene ambiguous. V gave up 4 bases and J gave up 6 bases, with 16 bases separating them. This CDR3 has 15 amino acids. CDR1 and CDR2 (germline): LGHDT, YNNKEL (reference sequence). CDR3 region: CASSLQPQVGQPQHF. The CDR3 DNA follows: TGTGCCAGCAGCCTACAACCCCAGGTTGGTCAGCCCCAGCATTTT.

This clonotype was observed a handful of times. The chain couples TRBV14 to TRBJ2-3, with TRBD2 identical over 10 bases. Looked up from germline, CDR1 is SGHDN and CDR2 is FVKESK. V lost 4 bases to trimming and J lost 2 bases; unmatched junction nucleotides: 6. This CDR3 has 16 amino acids. The CDR3 here is CASSRLSGRSTDTQYF. CDR3 nucleotides: TGTGCCAGCAGCCGCCTTAGCGGGAGGTCCACAGATACGCAGTATTTT.

The chain employs TRBV20-1 and TRBJ1-1; D remains ambiguous. V shed 3 bases and J shed 4 bases, with 27 bases lying between them. Germline CDR1 DFQATT, CDR2 SNEGSKA (reference sequence). This CDR3 comprises 18 residues. CDR3 sequence (DNA): TGCAGTGCTAGCAGGCCGCGACTGCCTACGCCTCGGGGCACTGAAGCTTTCTTT. The encoded protein is CSASRPRLPTPRGTEAFF.

The chain joins TRBV20-1 to TRBJ2-1; D remains ambiguous. This CDR3 has 15 amino acids. Germline loops: CDR1 DFQATT, CDR2 SNEGSKA (reference sequence). V was cut by 0 bases and J by 9 bases, with 18 bases left in between. This chain's CDR3 is CSAREPGPQIGEQFF. In DNA, the CDR3 is TGCAGTGCTAGAGAACCGGGTCCCCAAATAGGTGAGCAGTTCTTC.

This clonotype was observed many times. This chain links TRBV12-3 or TRBV12-4 with TRBJ2-2, with no clear D. Trimming removed 2 bases from V and 7 bases from J, with 2 bases in between. The CDR3 loop spans 11 amino acids. The CDR3 spells CASSLYGELFF. The DNA for the CDR3 is TGTGCCAGCAGTTTATACGGGGAGCTGTTTTTT.

This clonotype has at least ten counts. CDR3 bases: TGTGCCAGCAGTTTTGGTCTCACAGGGGCGAACTTATTTGGCACCGGGGAGCTGTTTTTT. Encoded protein: CASSFGLTGANLFGTGELFF. J is TRBJ2-2 and V is TRBV28; 7 bases line up with TRBD1. The V gene end was trimmed by 3 bases and the J gene end by 4 bases; junction bases not matched to a gene: 20. Germline-derived CDR1 and CDR2 are MDHEN and SYDVKM. This CDR3 is built from 20 residues.

This clonotype was counted only a few times. This chain links TRBV27 with TRBJ1-2; a possible D gene is TRBD1 (5 bases). Germline V gene lookup returns CDR1 MNHEY and CDR2 SMNVEV (reference sequence). V was pared by 6 bases and J by 8 bases, with 25 bases between. The CDR3 totals 16 residues. CDR3 in DNA: TGTGCCAGCAGCGGGACGGCACAGGCTGCATTGGCCGGCTACACCTTC. It codes for CASSGTAQAALAGYTF.

J is TRBJ2-1 and V is TRBV20-1; 9 bases align to TRBD2. With V trimmed by 1 base and J by 5 bases, 3 bases remained unmatched. The length of the CDR3 is 14 residues. In germline, CDR1 is DFQATT, CDR2 SNEGSKA (reference sequence). CDR3 sequence reads: CSARGASGNNEQFF. CDR3 nucleotide sequence: TGCAGTGCTAGAGGGGCTAGCGGGAACAATGAGCAGTTCTTC.

The table lists this clonotype with a count of one. This may be a read error, as it is one base from a much larger clone. CDR3 in DNA: TGTGCCAGCAGCGTGGTTAGCGGCACCTACGAGCAGTACTTC. It is translated as CASSVVSGTYEQYF. J is TRBJ2-7 and V is TRBV9; TRBD2 is a possible D gene (6 bases). The length of the CDR3 is 14 residues. V lost 2 bases, J lost 2 bases, and 11 bases lay in between. The V gene's germline CDR1 is SGDLS and CDR2 YYNGEE. Looking up the rest from reference TRBV9 and TRBJ2-7 gives the full variable domain: DSGVTQTPKHLITATGQRVTLRCSPRSGDLSVYWYQQSLDQGLQFLIQYYNGEERAKGNILERFSAQQFPDLHSELNLSSLELGDSALYFCASSVVSGTYEQYFGPGTRLTVT.